The source of this T cell receptor beta chain is a study of T cell changes during pregnancy in multiple sclerosis (dated by TCRdb to 2018 to 2020). Some background on the complete study: The study examined how the T cell repertoire changed over the course of pregnancy in women with multiple sclerosis.

Comments on this clone: Its recognized antigen is unknown. Base qualities were left out, and no much larger clone turns up one base away.

The CDR3 sequence holds 15 residues, the cysteine and phenylalanine included. Kept here is only the CDR3 DNA, which spans 45 bases and is read in frame from base 1. Per the germline V gene (reference sequence), MNHEY is the CDR1 and SMNVEV is the CDR2. Germline trimming: 5 bases from V, 7 bases from J; junction bases outside gene matches: 10. Library preparation employed the immunoSEQ multiplex PCR assay. TCRdb stores this immuneACCESS table with in-frame sequences only. Part of the clones is absent; in the studies checked, under half of the shortfall reflects unresolved V genes, and no reason is known for the rest. The sample records 40,000 to 50,000 clones, 94% of which are singletons. Roughly 8.3% of the sample is taken by the ten largest.

The sample here was CD8+ T cells from peripheral blood mononuclear cells, taken in the third trimester of pregnancy. The receptor's source is a female donor with multiple sclerosis, enrolled in a pregnancy study. The receptor chain draws on TRBV27 and TRBJ2-1, and 8 junctional nucleotides match TRBD2. CDR3 loop: CASSPGLGVSNEQFF. The base sequence is TGTGCCAGCAGTCCGGGACTAGGGGTATCGAATGAGCAGTTCTTC.